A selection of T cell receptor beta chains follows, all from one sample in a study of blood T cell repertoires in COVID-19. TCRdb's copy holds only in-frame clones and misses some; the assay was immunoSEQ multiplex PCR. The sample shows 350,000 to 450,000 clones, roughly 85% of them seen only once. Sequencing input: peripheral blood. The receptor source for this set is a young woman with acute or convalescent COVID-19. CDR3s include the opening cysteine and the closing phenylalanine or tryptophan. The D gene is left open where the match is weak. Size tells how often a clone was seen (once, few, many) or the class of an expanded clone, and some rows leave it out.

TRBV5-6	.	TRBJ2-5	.	CASSLRETQYF	TGTGCCAGCAGCTTGCGGGAGACCCAGTACTTC
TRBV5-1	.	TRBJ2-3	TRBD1	CASSLWGQGPDTQYF	TGCGCCAGCAGCTTGTGGGGACAGGGCCCAGATACGCAGTATTTT
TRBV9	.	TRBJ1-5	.	CASSPPGSNQPQHF	TGTGCCAGCAGCCCTCCAGGGTCCAATCAGCCCCAGCATTTT
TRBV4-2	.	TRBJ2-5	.	CASSQDPVLQETQYF	TGTGCCAGCAGCCAAGATCCGGTTTTACAAGAGACCCAGTACTTC
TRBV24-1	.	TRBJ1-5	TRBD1	CATSPGTDVHQPQHF	TGTGCCACCAGCCCCGGGACAGACGTACATCAGCCCCAGCATTTT
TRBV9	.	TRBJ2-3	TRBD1	CASSSGQGGLSTDTQYF	TGTGCCAGCAGCTCCGGACAGGGCGGATTAAGCACAGATACGCAGTATTTT
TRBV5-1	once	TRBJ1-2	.	CASSLGQYHDNTNYGYTF	TGCGCCAGCAGCTTGGGACAGTACCACGACAATACTAACTATGGCTACACCTTC
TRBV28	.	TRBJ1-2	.	CASSSEGASGGYTF	TGTGCCAGCAGCTCGGAAGGGGCATCGGGTGGCTACACCTTC
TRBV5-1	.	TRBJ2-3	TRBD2	CASSVGAGGSDTQYF	TGCGCCAGCAGCGTGGGAGCGGGAGGGTCAGATACGCAGTATTTT
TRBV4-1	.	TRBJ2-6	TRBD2	CASSQDRRGNGANVLTF	TGCGCCAGCAGCCAAGATAGGCGGGGGAACGGGGCCAACGTCCTGACTTTC
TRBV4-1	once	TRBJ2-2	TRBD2	CASSQETSEFTGELFF	TGCGCCAGCAGCCAAGAGACTAGCGAATTTACCGGGGAGCTGTTTTTT